The 12 T cell receptor beta chains listed next were all sequenced from one sample in a study of CD8+ T cells in alopecia areata. After isolation, RNA underwent reverse transcription to generate cDNA as the sequencing template. Generated by immunoSEQ multiplex PCR, the TCRdb table keeps only in-frame clones and is missing some. The sample is made up of approximately 19,000 clones, none counted only once. A panel of CD4, CD8alpha, NKG2D, NKG2ACE and other markers served to sort pooled cutaneous lymph node cells. Sequencing was carried out using CD8+ T cells sorted from a lymph node. The receptors stem from a C3H/HeJ mouse with alopecia areata. This mouse strain has H2-k as its MHC haplotype.

This clone came up a few times. Gene names refer to mouse genes. The sequenced fragment ends 4 residues before the CDR3 boundary, so the rest is inferred from the germline J gene. V usage is TRBV19 and J usage is TRBJ1-4; the match to TRBD1 covers 10 bases. The CDR3 totals 14 residues. Germline CDR1 is FNHDT and CDR2 is SITEND (reference sequence). CDR3 sequence: CASSDRGRGERLFF. The part of the CDR3 DNA that was read is TGTGCCAGCAGTGACAGGGGGCGCGGCGAA.

There are many counts of this clone. The gene names here belong to mouse. The CDR3 end lies 4 residues beyond the end of the read and is filled in from the germline J gene. The same CDR3 is also encoded by other DNA sequences in this sample. V and J are TRBV13-1 and TRBJ2-7; 9 positions agree with TRBD2. The CDR3 has 13 residues. Trimming at V came to 3 bases and at J to 3 bases, leaving 1 base not matched to a gene. CDR1 and CDR2 from the germline V gene are NSHNY and SYGAGN. The CDR3 reads CASSGLGVYEQYF. Incomplete CDR3 DNA: TGTGCCAGCAGTGGACTGGGGGTCTAT.

This clone has ten or more counts. The genes and germline here are from mouse. The CDR3 goes on 4 residues after the read ends, and that part is filled in from the germline J gene. J is TRBJ1-4 and V is TRBV13-2, with 7 bases matching TRBD1. The CDR3 consists of 14 residues. Unmatched junction bases numbered 3, after V lost 5 bases and J lost 2 bases. CDR1 is NNHNN and CDR2 is SYGAGS in the germline V gene (reference sequence). The CDR3 sequence is CASGGTASNERLFF. The covered CDR3 bases are TGTGCCAGCGGGGGGACAGCGTCCAACGAA.

In its sample, this clone was seen a few times. Gene names denote mouse genes. The CDR3 extends 4 residues past the end of the read, so its final part is completed from the germline J gene. The chain has TRBV26 and TRBJ1-2; TRBD1 aligns across 8 bases. With V trimmed by 9 bases and J by 3 bases, 6 bases remained unmatched. The CDR3 is 13 amino acids. From germline, CDR1 is KGHPV and CDR2 FQNQEV (reference sequence). The covered CDR3 bases are TGTGCCAGGCAGACAGGGGTGGACTCC. Amino acids: CARQTGVDS. The CDR3 in full is CARQTGVDSDYTF.

This clone was seen more than once but under ten times. Gene names denote mouse genes. The read terminates 4 residues ahead of where the CDR3 ends, so the germline J gene completes it. The chain carries TRBV12-1 and TRBJ2-4; TRBD1 matches at 7 bases. The CDR3 runs to 16 residues. Germline CDR1 reads SGHSN; CDR2 reads HYEKVE. V lost 0 bases, J lost 0 bases, and 5 bases stayed unmatched. Incomplete CDR3 DNA: TGTGCCAGCTCTCTCGTAACAGGGGAGAGTCAAAAC. Translation gives CASSLVTGESQN. The complete CDR3 protein is CASSLVTGESQNTLYF. The full variable domain, its missing parts supplied by reference TRBV12-1 and TRBJ2-4, is DSGVVQSPRHIIKEKGGRSVLTCIPISGHSNVVWYQQTLGKELKFLIQHYEKVERDKGFLPSRFSVQQFDDYHSEMNMSALELEDSAMYFCASSLVTGESQNTLYFGAGTRLSVL.

In its sample, this clone was seen many times. Each gene name is a mouse one. The missing CDR3 end, 4 residues past where the read stops, is filled in from the germline J gene. V usage is TRBV19 and J usage is TRBJ2-3; 12 positions match TRBD2. The V segment lost 1 base and the J segment 1 base; nucleotides outside the gene matches: 1. Germline CDR1 FNHDT, CDR2 SITEND (reference sequence). The CDR3 spans 16 residues. CDR3 DNA, as far as it was read: TGTGCCAGCAGTATACGGGACTGGGGGGGTGCAGAA. This sequence encodes CASSIRDWGGAE. The entire CDR3 reads CASSIRDWGGAETLYF.

This clone was seen at least ten times. Genes and germline come from the mouse. The read terminates 4 residues before the CDR3 end, so the remaining end is supplied by the germline J gene. J is TRBJ2-4 and V is TRBV16; 9 bases line up with TRBD1. The CDR3 is 16 residues long. V dropped 4 bases and J dropped 0; count of bases not matched to a gene: 5. Germline V gene sequence: CDR1 SGHSA, CDR2 FRNQAP. This chain's CDR3 is CASSSGQGRSQNTLYF. CDR3 bases read: TGTGCAAGCAGCTCGGGACAGGGAAGGAGTCAAAAC.

This clone was seen more than once but under ten times. The gene names here belong to mouse. The read terminates 4 residues ahead of where the CDR3 ends, so the germline J gene completes it. V is TRBV14 and J is TRBJ2-1; TRBD2 agrees at 12 bases. The CDR3 sequence is 18 residues long. The germline V gene encodes CDR1 SGHDT and CDR2 FRDEAV. V dropped 2 bases and J dropped 1; count of bases not matched to a gene: 7. The CDR3: CASSFQSGTGGNYAEQFF. The sequenced CDR3 bases are TGTGCCAGCAGTTTTCAGTCCGGGACTGGGGGGAACTATGCT.

This clone was observed at least ten times. Gene and germline names: mouse. The read ends 4 residues before the CDR3 terminus; that terminus is restored from the germline J gene. The V and J genes are TRBV19 and TRBJ2-4, with 12 positions matching TRBD2. Germline values: CDR1 FNHDT, CDR2 SITEND (reference sequence). The CDR3 is made up of 16 amino acids. CDR3 bases read: TGTGCCAGCAGTATGAGGGACTGGGGGGCGGGGAAC. Its translation: CASSMRDWGAGN. The CDR3 reads in full as CASSMRDWGAGNTLYF.

This clone was seen ten or more times. The gene symbols are mouse symbols. The missing CDR3 end, 4 residues past where the read stops, is filled in from the germline J gene. V is TRBV13-1 and J is TRBJ1-1, with 9 bases that match TRBD1. Per the germline V gene, CDR1 is NSHNY and CDR2 is SYGAGN. The CDR3 covers 13 residues. The covered CDR3 bases are TGTGCCAGCAGTCCGGGACAGGGAGCA. It encodes CASSPGQGA. The full-length CDR3 reads as CASSPGQGAEVFF.

This clone was seen many times. The genes and germline here are from mouse. The CDR3 goes on 4 residues after the read ends, and that part is filled in from the germline J gene. The chain joins TRBV1 to TRBJ1-2; D call uncertain. V shed 2 bases and J shed 2 bases, with 6 bases lying between them. CDR3 length equals 13 residues. Germline lookup yields CDR1 NSQYPW and CDR2 LRSPGD (reference sequence). The DNA read from the CDR3 is TGCACCTGCAGTGCATCCAGGAACTCC. This translates into CTCSASRNS. The CDR3 reads in full as CTCSASRNSDYTF.

This clone was counted at least ten times. Mouse germline and gene names are used. Partial CDR3 DNA: TGTGCCAGCAGTGATGACAGGACAGCAAACACCGGG. This encodes CASSDDRTANTG. The CDR3 in its entirety is CASSDDRTANTGQLYF. The rearrangement joins TRBV13-3 to TRBJ2-2; possible D gene TRBD1, 6 bases. The CDR3 extends 4 residues past the end of the read, so its final part is completed from the germline J gene. V shed 0 bases and J shed 0 bases, with 9 bases lying between them. The CDR3 spans 16 residues. The germline V gene encodes CDR1 NNHDY and CDR2 SYVADS. Using reference TRBV13-3 and TRBJ2-2 for the parts outside the CDR3, the full variable domain is EAAVTQSPRSKVAVTGGKVTLSCHQTNNHDYMYWYRQDTGHGLRLIHYSYVADSTEKGDIPDGYKASRPSQENFSLILELASLSQTAVYFCASSDDRTANTGQLYFGEGSKLTVL.